Listed below are T cell receptor beta chains from one sample, sequenced in a study of cytomegalovirus exposure and HLA in healthy donors. The repertoire was sequenced with immunoSEQ multiplex PCR; TCRdb's copy has only in-frame clones and lacks some. Of roughly 140,000 clones listed, approximately 60% are singletons. The source material was PBMCs. The receptors stem from a woman aged 55-70 years in good health and CMV-seropositive. Each CDR3 is given with its conserved first and last residue. The D gene is left open where the match is weak. For some rows the clone size is stated as once, few or many, or as a class when expanded; others skip it.

d_call	v_call	clone_size	j_call	cdr3_nt	cdr3_aa
-	TRBV5-1	-	TRBJ2-5	TGCGCCAGCAGCTTGGTCGAGGAGACCCAGTACTTC	CASSLVEETQYF
-	TRBV10-3	-	TRBJ1-1	TGTGCCATCAGTGAGTCAGCACAGGCCACTGAAGCTTTCTTT	CAISESAQATEAFF
-	TRBV25-1	-	TRBJ2-7	TGTGCCAGCAGTGACTCAGTGGGCTCCGAGCAGTACTTC	CASSDSVGSEQYF
-	TRBV7-9	-	TRBJ1-2	TGTGCCAGCAGCTTGCTAGAAAATGGCTACACCTTC	CASSLLENGYTF
TRBD2	TRBV6-1	-	TRBJ2-7	TGTGCCAGCAGTGAAACCGGCGGGAGCTCCTACGAGCAGTACTTC	CASSETGGSSYEQYF
-	TRBV10-2	-	TRBJ2-7	TGCGCCAGCACTAAAGAGGAAGGAGGATACGAGCAGTACTTC	CASTKEEGGYEQYF
-	TRBV7-9	-	TRBJ2-5	TGTGCCAGCAGCTCCCCCTCAGGCAGTCCTTACTTC	CASSSPSGSPYF
-	TRBV19	-	TRBJ1-2	TGTGCCAGTAGTCTCCCGGGAACTAACTATGGCTACACCTTC	CASSLPGTNYGYTF
TRBD2	TRBV28	-	TRBJ2-1	TGTGCCAGCAGTCCCCCCCCGGGACTAGCGGATACTCACTCCTACAATGAGCAGTTCTTC	CASSPPPGLADTHSYNEQFF
-	TRBV7-8	few	TRBJ1-4	TGTGCCAGCAGCTCCCCTCGGACCACAGGTTTCGGTGCAACTAATGAAAAACTGTTTTTT	CASSSPRTTGFGATNEKLFF
TRBD1	TRBV6-6	-	TRBJ2-1	TGTGCCAGCAGTGCGCTCCCCGGGACAGTTAACAATGAGCAGTTCTTC	CASSALPGTVNNEQFF
TRBD2	TRBV28	-	TRBJ2-3	TGTGCCAGCAGTAGAGCGGGAGCAGATACGCAGTATTTT	CASSRAGADTQYF
TRBD1	TRBV19	few	TRBJ1-2	TGTGCCAGTAGTATTGGGGACAGACACTACACCTTC	CASSIGDRHYTF
-	TRBV9	-	TRBJ2-3	TGTGCCAGCAGCGTAGCGGGATATAGCACAGATACGCAGTATTTT	CASSVAGYSTDTQYF
-	TRBV15	-	TRBJ1-3	TGTGCCACCAGCAGAGATATATTCTCTGGAAACACCATATATTTT	CATSRDIFSGNTIYF
-	TRBV18	few	TRBJ2-7	TGTGCCAGCTCACCAACAAGACTCCGTTACGAGCAGTACTTC	CASSPTRLRYEQYF
-	TRBV7-6	few	TRBJ2-2	TGTGCCAGCAGCTTTGGGCAGGGTGAGGCCGGGGAGCTGTTTTTT	CASSFGQGEAGELFF
-	TRBV25-1	many	TRBJ1-3	TGTGCCAGCAGTGCCCAGGTCAACTCTGGAAACACCATATATTTT	CASSAQVNSGNTIYF
-	TRBV19	-	TRBJ1-5	TGTGCCAGTAGTATAGTCGCAGGAATTAGCAATCAGCCCCAGCATTTT	CASSIVAGISNQPQHF
-	TRBV9	once	TRBJ1-1	TGTGCCAGCAGCCCCCAACAGGGATTGAACACTGAAGCTTTCTTT	CASSPQQGLNTEAFF
-	TRBV1	-	TRBJ1-1	TGCACCAGCAGCCAAGGGTCAAGGGGCACTGAAGCTTTCTTT	CTSSQGSRGTEAFF
-	TRBV15	few	TRBJ1-5	TGTGCCACCAGCAGAGATCCGCAGGGGAATCAGCCCCAGCATTTT	CATSRDPQGNQPQHF
-	TRBV5-6	few	TRBJ2-1	TGTGCCAGCACCTCGGGTGACTCCTACAATGAGCAGTTCTTC	CASTSGDSYNEQFF
-	TRBV5-6	once	TRBJ2-6	TGTGCCAGCAGCTTAGGACTTTCCTCTGGGGCCAACGTCCTGACTTTC	CASSLGLSSGANVLTF
-	TRBV28	few	TRBJ2-2	TGTGCCAGCGGCCTAGACCGGAACACCGGGGAGCTGTTTTTT	CASGLDRNTGELFF
-	TRBV11-2	-	TRBJ2-7	TGCGCCAGCAGCTTTGGGCAATCCTACGAGCAGTACTTC	CASSFGQSYEQYF
TRBD2	TRBV5-4	-	TRBJ2-5	TGTGCCAGCAGCTTGAATCTAGCGGGAGCGGAGACCCAGTACTTC	CASSLNLAGAETQYF
-	TRBV9	-	TRBJ2-7	TGTGCCAGCAGCGTAGCTACCAGGGTTGGCTCCTACGAGCAGTACTTC	CASSVATRVGSYEQYF
TRBD1	TRBV7-9	-	TRBJ2-7	TGTGCCAGCAGCGCATTACAGGGGGCGCTGGACGAGCAGTACTTC	CASSALQGALDEQYF
TRBD2	TRBV6-5	-	TRBJ2-7	TGTGCCAGCAGTTCAGCGGGAGGCTCCTACGAGCAGTACTTC	CASSSAGGSYEQYF
TRBD2	TRBV11-2	-	TRBJ2-1	TGTGCCAGCAGACGACTAGCGGGAGGGCTAGGTGAAGAGCAGTTCTTC	CASRRLAGGLGEEQFF
-	TRBV19	few	TRBJ1-5	TGTGCCAGTAGTATAGGGCATTATAGCAATCAGCCCCAGCATTTT	CASSIGHYSNQPQHF
-	TRBV28	once	TRBJ1-1	TGTGCCAGCAGTTTGCCACAGATGAACACTGAAGCTTTCTTT	CASSLPQMNTEAFF
-	TRBV6-5	-	TRBJ2-6	TGTGCCAGCAGCGGACAGAACTCTGGGGCCAACGTCCTGACTTTC	CASSGQNSGANVLTF
-	TRBV2	few	TRBJ2-2	TGTGCCAGCAGTGGCGAAGGGGACACCGGGGAGCTGTTTTTT	CASSGEGDTGELFF